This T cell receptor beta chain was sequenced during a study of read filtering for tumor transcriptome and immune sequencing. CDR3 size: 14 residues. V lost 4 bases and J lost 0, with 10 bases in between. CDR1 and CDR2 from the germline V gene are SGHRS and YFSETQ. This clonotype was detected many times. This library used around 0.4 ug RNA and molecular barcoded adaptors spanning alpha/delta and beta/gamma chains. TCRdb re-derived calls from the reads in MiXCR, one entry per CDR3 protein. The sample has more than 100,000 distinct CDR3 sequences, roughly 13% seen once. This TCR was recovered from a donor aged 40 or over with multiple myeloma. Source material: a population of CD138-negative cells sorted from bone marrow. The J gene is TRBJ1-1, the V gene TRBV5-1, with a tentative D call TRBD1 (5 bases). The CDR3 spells CASSRDGLNTEAFF. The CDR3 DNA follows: TGCGCCAGCAGCCGGGACGGACTGAACACTGAAGCTTTCTTT.